This TCR beta chain originates from a study of shared clonotypes between healthy human individuals. The study's findings and limits: Although depth was large, rarefaction showed that sequencing of the sorted subsets was incomplete.

Germline V gene data show CDR1 as MNHNS and CDR2 as SASEGT. The trim removed 7 bases at V and 3 bases at J, leaving 4 bases unmatched. The CDR3 is 14 residues long. This clone was observed at least ten times. Its target is not known. Profiled with immunoSEQ multiplex PCR; TCRdb holds only in-frame clones, not every one. The data contain under 130,000 clones, just over 65% of them singletons. The V call is TRBV6-1, the J call TRBJ2-2, with 8 bases aligning to TRBD2. Sequencing was performed on memory CD8+ T cells sorted from blood. As to subset: CD45RO+ cells pooled with CCR7-negative TemRA cells. The TCR originated in a woman aged 25 to 39 in good health. Here the CDR3 reads CASKQAGDTGELFF. As DNA, the CDR3 is TGTGCCAGCAAACAAGCGGGAGACACCGGGGAGCTGTTTTTT.